The 7 T cell receptor beta chains in this list originate from one sample, sequenced in a study of shared T cell receptors in the human thymus. The repertoire was sequenced with immunoSEQ multiplex PCR; TCRdb's copy has only in-frame clones and lacks some. Among roughly 700,000 clones listed, around 87% were seen once. The same data also contributed to another study, on human thymus T cells.

Sequencing input: thymocytes. The receptors derive from a boy in the first two years of life with a congenital heart defect.

The chain uses TRBV5-4 and TRBJ2-5, with TRBD2 identical over 8 bases. The length of the CDR3 is 16 residues. Germline V gene lookup returns CDR1 SGHNT and CDR2 YYREEE (reference sequence). The V gene end was trimmed by 4 bases and the J gene end by 5 bases; junction bases not matched to a gene: 13. The CDR3 here is CASSPVSGGPRETQYF. CDR3 coding DNA: TGTGCCAGCAGCCCCGTGTCGGGAGGGCCCCGGGAGACCCAGTACTTC. The full variable domain, completed using reference TRBV5-4 and TRBJ2-5, is ETGVTQSPTHLIKTRGQQVTLRCSSQSGHNTVSWYQQALGQGPQFIFQYYREEENGRGNFPPRFSGLQFPNYSSELNVNALELDDSALYLCASSPVSGGPRETQYFGPGTRLLVL.

The chain has TRBV6-5 and TRBJ2-4, with TRBD2 as a possible D gene (6 bases). V lost 5 bases to trimming and J lost 10 bases, with 9 bases between them. The CDR3 contains 11 residues. The V gene's germline CDR1 is MNHEY and CDR2 SVGAGI. The DNA of the CDR3 is TGTGCCAGCAGTCCCGGGAGTATTCAGTACTTC. It encodes CASSPGSIQYF.

The DNA of the CDR3 is TGTGCCAGCAGTCCCGCTGGGGAGTCCTACGAGCAGTACTTC. Its translation is CASSPAGESYEQYF. The gene calls are TRBV5-5 and TRBJ2-7; weak D call: TRBD2 (5 bases). Between the trimmed V and J ends, which lost 5 bases and 1 base, there was a span of 13 bases. The CDR3 extends over 14 amino acids. CDR1 SGHKS and CDR2 YYEKEE come from the germline V gene (reference sequence).

The V gene is TRBV13, the J gene TRBJ2-5, with a possible D match to TRBD1 (5 bases). Germline CDR1 and CDR2: PRHDT and FYEKMQ (reference sequence). The CDR3 sequence is 14 residues long. Trimming removed 7 bases at V and 1 base at J, with 13 bases between. This CDR3 is CASKVGVGQETQYF. CDR3 sequence (DNA): TGTGCCAGCAAGGTAGGGGTCGGCCAAGAGACCCAGTACTTC.

The rearrangement uses TRBV28 and TRBJ1-4, with TRBD1 as a possible D gene (6 bases). The CDR3 is 14 residues long. V was clipped by 5 bases and J by 5 bases, with 12 bases between them. Germline CDR1 and CDR2: MDHEN and SYDVKM. The chain's CDR3 is CASSPTGPNEKLFF. The CDR3 DNA is TGTGCCAGCAGTCCGACAGGTCCGAATGAAAAACTGTTTTTT.

J is TRBJ1-5 and V is TRBV6-1; 7 bases match TRBD1. The CDR3 length is 15 residues. Germline lookup yields CDR1 MNHNS and CDR2 SASEGT. The trim removed 1 base at V and 3 bases at J, leaving 3 bases unmatched. The CDR3 DNA is TGTGCCAGCAGTGAAGGACAGGGAGACAATCAGCCCCAGCATTTT. Translated, it gives CASSEGQGDNQPQHF.

The CDR3 here is CASSIKSGILYEQYF. Written as DNA, the CDR3 is TGTGCCAGTAGTATAAAGAGCGGGATCCTCTACGAGCAGTACTTC. This chain uses TRBV19 with TRBJ2-7; 7 positions agree with TRBD2. V was pared by 2 bases and J by 3 bases, with 7 bases of the junction left unmatched. In germline, CDR1 is LNHDA, CDR2 SQIVND (reference sequence). This CDR3 is 15 amino acids long. The entire variable domain, with the rest obtained from reference TRBV19 and TRBJ2-7, is as follows: DGGITQSPKYLFRKEGQNVTLSCEQNLNHDAMYWYRQDPGQGLRLIYYSQIVNDFQKGDIAEGYSVSREKKESFPLTVTSAQKNPTAFYLCASSIKSGILYEQYFGPGTRLTVT.